This T cell receptor (beta chain) appears in the sequencing data of a study of Ad26.COV2.S vaccination and SARS-CoV-2 variants. Study details: Ad26.COV2.S, an intramuscular injection, was given once or twice 56 days apart.

Treatment noted: 15 to 20 received Ad26.COV2.S at low or high dose, single or two shots; a few received placebo; per-sample allocation not given. Samples were taken on day 63 after the first vaccine or placebo injection. An 18-55-year-old adult in Boston served as donor. Participants' vaccine, an Ad26 vector, delivered Wuhan-strain SARS-CoV-2 spike. Concerning this clone itself: What it binds is not known.

Overall study results and limits: Breadth and depth estimates from TCRs may understate total T cell responses.

Measured with immunoSEQ multiplex PCR; TCRdb has only the in-frame clones, and not every one. Seen here are a few hundred thousand clones, 87% observed once, and the top ten hold roughly 3%. This sequence was found in a person aged 18-60 years who received the Ad26.COV2.S COVID-19 vaccine or a placebo. This material consisted of peripheral blood, taken in a trial of Ad26.COV2.S vaccine versus placebo.

CDR3 residues: CASSFGLAEKLFF. In DNA, the CDR3 is TGTGCCAGCAGCTTTGGGTTGGCGGAAAAACTGTTTTTT. The chain combines TRBV7-9 with TRBJ1-4, with D unresolved. The CDR3 has 13 amino acids. Trimming took off 3 bases at V and 8 bases at J, with 10 bases between the two ends. The germline CDR1 and CDR2 sequences are SEHNR and FQNEAQ (reference sequence).